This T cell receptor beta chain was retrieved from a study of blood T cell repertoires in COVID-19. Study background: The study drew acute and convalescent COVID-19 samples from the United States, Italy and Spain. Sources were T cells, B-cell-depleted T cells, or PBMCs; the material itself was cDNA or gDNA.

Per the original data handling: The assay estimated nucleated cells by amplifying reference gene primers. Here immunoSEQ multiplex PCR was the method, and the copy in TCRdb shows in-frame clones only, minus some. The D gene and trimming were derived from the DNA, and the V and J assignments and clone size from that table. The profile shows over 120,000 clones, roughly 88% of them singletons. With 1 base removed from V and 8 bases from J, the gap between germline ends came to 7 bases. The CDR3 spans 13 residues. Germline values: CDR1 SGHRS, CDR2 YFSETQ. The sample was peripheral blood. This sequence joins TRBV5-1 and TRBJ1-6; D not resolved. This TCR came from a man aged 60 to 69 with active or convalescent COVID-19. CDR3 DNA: TGCGCCAGCAGCTTGAGTAGCGATTCACCCCTCCACTTT. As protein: CASSLSSDSPLHF.